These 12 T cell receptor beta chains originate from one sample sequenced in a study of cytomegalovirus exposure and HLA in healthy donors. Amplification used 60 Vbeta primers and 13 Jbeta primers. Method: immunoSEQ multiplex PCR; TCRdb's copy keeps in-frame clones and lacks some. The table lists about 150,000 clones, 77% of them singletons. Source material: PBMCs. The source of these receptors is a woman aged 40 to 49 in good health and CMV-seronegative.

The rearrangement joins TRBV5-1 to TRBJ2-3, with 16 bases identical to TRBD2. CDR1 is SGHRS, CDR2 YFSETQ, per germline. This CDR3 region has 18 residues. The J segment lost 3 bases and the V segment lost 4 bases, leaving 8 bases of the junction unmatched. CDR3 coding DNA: TGCGCCAGCAGCGCCGGGACTAGCGGGGGGGCAAGGACAGATACGCAGTATTTT. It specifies CASSAGTSGGARTDTQYF.

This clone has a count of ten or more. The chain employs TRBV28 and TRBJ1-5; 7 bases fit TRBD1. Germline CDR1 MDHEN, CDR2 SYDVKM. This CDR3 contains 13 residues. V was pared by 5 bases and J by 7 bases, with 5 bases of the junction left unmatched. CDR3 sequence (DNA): TGTGCCAGCAGTATGACAGGGAGGCAGCCCCAGCATTTT. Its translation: CASSMTGRQPQHF.

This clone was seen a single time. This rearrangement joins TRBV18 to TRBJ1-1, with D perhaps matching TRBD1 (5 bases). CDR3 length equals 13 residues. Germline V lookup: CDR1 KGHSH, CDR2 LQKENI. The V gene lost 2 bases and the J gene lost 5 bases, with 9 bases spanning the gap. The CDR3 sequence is CASSPGQGTEAFF. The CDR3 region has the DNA TGTGCCAGCTCACCAGGGCAGGGTACTGAAGCTTTCTTT.

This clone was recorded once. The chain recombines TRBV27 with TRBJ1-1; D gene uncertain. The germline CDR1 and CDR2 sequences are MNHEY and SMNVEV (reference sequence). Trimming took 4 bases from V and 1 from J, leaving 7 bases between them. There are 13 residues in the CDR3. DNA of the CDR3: TGTGCCAGCAGTTCCAGCGGGAACACTGAAGCTTTCTTT. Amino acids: CASSSSGNTEAFF.

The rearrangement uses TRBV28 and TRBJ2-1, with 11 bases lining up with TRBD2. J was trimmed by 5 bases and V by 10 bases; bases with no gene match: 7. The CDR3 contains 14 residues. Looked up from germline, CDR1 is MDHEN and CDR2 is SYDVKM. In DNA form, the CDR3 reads TGTGCCACCGTGACTAGCGGGGTCCACAATGAGCAGTTCTTC. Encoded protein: CATVTSGVHNEQFF.

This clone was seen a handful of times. CDR3 coding DNA: TGTGCCAGCAGCGAGGGTCAAGGACAGAGTAAAAACATTCAGTACTTC. This translates into CASSEGQGQSKNIQYF. V is TRBV9 and J is TRBJ2-4, with a tentative D call TRBD1 (6 bases). Germline CDR1 is SGDLS and CDR2 is YYNGEE. The CDR3 runs to 16 residues. V lost 3 bases and J 4 bases, leaving 17 bases between the germline ends.

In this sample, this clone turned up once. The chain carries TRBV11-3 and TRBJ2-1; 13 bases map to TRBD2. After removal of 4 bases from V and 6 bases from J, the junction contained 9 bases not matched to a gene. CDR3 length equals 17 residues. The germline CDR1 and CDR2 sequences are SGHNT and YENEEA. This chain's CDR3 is CASSSGTSGVLSNEQFF. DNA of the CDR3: TGTGCCAGCAGCTCCGGGACTAGCGGGGTTCTCTCCAATGAGCAGTTCTTC.

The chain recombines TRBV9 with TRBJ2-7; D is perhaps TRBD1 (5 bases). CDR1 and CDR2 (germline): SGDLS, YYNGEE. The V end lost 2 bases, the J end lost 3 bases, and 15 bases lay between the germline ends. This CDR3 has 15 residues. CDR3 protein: CASSVEDSFYYEQYF. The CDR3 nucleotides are TGTGCCAGCAGCGTGGAAGACAGTTTCTACTACGAGCAGTACTTC.

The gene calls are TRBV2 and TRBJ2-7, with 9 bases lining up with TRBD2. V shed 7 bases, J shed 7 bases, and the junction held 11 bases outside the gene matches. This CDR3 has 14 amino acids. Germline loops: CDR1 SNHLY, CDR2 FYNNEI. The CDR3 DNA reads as TGTGCCAGCACCCAAGAGAGCCTAGCGGGAGAGCAGTACTTC. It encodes CASTQESLAGEQYF.

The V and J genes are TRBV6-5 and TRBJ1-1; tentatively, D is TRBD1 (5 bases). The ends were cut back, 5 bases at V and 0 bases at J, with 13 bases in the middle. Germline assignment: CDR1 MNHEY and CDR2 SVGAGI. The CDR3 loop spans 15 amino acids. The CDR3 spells CASSPPGPMNTEAFF. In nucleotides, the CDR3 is TGTGCCAGCAGTCCCCCAGGGCCTATGAACACTGAAGCTTTCTTT.

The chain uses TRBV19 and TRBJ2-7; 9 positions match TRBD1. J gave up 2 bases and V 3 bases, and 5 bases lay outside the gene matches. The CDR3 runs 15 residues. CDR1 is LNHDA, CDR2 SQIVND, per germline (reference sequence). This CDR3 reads CASSIGDRAAYEQYF. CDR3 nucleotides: TGTGCCAGTAGTATTGGGGACAGGGCCGCCTACGAGCAGTACTTC.

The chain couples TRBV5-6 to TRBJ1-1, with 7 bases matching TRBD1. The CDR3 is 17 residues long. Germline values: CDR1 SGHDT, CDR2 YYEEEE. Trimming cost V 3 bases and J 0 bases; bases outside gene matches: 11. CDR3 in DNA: TGTGCCAGCAGCTCGCTATACAGGGGATTAGTGAACACTGAAGCTTTCTTT. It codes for CASSSLYRGLVNTEAFF.